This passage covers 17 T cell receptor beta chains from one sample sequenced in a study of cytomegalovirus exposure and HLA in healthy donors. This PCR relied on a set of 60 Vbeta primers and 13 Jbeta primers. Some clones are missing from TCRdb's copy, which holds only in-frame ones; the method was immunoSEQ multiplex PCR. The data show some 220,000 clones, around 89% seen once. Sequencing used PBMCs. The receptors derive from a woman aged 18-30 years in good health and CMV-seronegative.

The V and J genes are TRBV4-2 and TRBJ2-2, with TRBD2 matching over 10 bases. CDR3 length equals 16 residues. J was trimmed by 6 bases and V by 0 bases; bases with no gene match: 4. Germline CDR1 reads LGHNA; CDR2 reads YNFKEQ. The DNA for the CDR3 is TGTGCCAGCAGCCAAGATATCAGCGGGAGGGCCGGGGAGCTGTTTTTT. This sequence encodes CASSQDISGRAGELFF.

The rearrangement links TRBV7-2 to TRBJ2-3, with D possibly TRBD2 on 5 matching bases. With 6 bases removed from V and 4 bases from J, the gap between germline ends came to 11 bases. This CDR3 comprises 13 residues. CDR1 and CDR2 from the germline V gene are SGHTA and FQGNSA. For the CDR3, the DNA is TGTGCCAGCAGGGTCCGGGAAGCAGATACGCAGTATTTT. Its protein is CASRVREADTQYF.

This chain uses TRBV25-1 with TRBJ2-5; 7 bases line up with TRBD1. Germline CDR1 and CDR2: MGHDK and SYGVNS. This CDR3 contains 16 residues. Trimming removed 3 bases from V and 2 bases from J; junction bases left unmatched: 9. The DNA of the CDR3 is TGTGCCAGCAGTGACCCCTTGACAGGGTTTCAAGAGACCCAGTACTTC. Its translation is CASSDPLTGFQETQYF.

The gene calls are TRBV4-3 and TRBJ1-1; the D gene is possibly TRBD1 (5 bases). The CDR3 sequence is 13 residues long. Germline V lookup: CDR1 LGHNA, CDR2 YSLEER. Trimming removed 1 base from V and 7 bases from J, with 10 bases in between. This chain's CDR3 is CASSQGPGDEAFF. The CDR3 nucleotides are TGCGCCAGCAGCCAAGGACCGGGGGATGAAGCTTTCTTT.

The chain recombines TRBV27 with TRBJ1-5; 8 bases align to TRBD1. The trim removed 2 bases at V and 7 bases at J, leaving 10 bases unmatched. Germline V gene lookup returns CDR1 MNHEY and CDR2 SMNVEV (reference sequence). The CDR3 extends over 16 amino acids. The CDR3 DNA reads TGTGCCAGCAGTTTAGGCCCAGGGGGCGTTGGGCAGCCCCAGCATTTT. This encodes CASSLGPGGVGQPQHF.

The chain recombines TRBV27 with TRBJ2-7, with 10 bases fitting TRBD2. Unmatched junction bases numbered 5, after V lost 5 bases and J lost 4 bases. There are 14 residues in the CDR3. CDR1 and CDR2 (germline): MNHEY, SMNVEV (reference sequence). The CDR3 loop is CASSTSGMKYEQYF. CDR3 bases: TGTGCCAGCAGTACTAGCGGGATGAAGTACGAGCAGTACTTC.

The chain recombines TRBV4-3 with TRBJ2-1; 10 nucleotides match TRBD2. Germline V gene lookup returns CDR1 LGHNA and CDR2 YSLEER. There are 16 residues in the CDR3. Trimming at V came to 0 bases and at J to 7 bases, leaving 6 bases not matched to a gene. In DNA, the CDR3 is TGCGCCAGCAGCCAAGAACTAGCGGGAAAGTTGAATGAGCAGTTCTTC. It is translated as CASSQELAGKLNEQFF.

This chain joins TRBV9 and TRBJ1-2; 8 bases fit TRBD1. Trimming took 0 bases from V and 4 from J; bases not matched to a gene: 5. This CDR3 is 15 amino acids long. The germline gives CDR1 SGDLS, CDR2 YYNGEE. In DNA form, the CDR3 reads TGTGCCAGCAGCGTAGAGAGACAGGGGTCCTATGGCTACACCTTC. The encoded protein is CASSVERQGSYGYTF.

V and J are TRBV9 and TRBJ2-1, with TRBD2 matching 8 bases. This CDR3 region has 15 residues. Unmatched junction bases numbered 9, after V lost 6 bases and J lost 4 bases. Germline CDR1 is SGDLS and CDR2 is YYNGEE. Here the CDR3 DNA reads TGTGCCAGCAACCCTGGTAGCGGGGAATACAATGAGCAGTTCTTC. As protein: CASNPGSGEYNEQFF.

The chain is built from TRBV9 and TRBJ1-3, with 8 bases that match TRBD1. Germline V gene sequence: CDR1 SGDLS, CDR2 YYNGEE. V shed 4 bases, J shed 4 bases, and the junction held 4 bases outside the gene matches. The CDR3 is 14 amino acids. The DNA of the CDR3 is TGTGCCAGCAGCTGGACAGGGACCGGAAACACCATATATTTT. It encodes CASSWTGTGNTIYF. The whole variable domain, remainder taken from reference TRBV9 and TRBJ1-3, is DSGVTQTPKHLITATGQRVTLRCSPRSGDLSVYWYQQSLDQGLQFLIQYYNGEERAKGNILERFSAQQFPDLHSELNLSSLELGDSALYFCASSWTGTGNTIYFGEGSWLTVV.

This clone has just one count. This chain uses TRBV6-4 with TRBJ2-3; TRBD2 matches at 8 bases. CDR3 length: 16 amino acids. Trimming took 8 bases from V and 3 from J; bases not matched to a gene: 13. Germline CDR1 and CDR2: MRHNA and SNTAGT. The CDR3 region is CASRNGGVERTDTQYF. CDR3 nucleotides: TGTGCCAGCCGCAACGGGGGGGTTGAGAGGACAGATACGCAGTATTTT.

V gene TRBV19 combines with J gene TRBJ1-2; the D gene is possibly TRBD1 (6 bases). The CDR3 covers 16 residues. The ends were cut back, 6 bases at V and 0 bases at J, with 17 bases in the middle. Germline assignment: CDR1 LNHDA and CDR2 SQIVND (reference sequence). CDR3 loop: CASRTGHTIPNYGYTF. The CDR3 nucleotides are TGTGCCAGTAGAACGGGACACACTATTCCTAACTATGGCTACACCTTC.

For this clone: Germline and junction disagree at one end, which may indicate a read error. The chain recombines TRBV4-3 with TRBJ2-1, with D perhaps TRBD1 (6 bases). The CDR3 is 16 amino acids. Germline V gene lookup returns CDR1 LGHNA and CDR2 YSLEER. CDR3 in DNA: TGCGCCAGCAACCAAGAAGGGGGTAGGGTCTACAATGAGCAGTTCTTC. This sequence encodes CASNQEGGRVYNEQFF.

The CDR3 protein is CASSSGTVNTGELFF. The CDR3 DNA reads TGTGCCAGCAGCTCCGGGACAGTGAACACCGGGGAGCTGTTTTTT. The chain recombines TRBV5-5 with TRBJ2-2; 7 positions match TRBD1. Germline-derived CDR1 and CDR2 are SGHKS and YYEKEE (reference sequence). Losses at the gene ends were 3 bases for V and 1 base for J; bases not matched to a gene: 3. CDR3 length: 15 amino acids.

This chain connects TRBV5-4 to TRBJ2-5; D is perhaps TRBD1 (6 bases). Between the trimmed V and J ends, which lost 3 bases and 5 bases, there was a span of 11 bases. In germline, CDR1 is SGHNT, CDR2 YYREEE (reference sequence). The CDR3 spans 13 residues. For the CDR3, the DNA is TGTGCCAGCAGCTCAAAGGGGGTGGAGACCCAGTACTTC. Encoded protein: CASSSKGVETQYF.

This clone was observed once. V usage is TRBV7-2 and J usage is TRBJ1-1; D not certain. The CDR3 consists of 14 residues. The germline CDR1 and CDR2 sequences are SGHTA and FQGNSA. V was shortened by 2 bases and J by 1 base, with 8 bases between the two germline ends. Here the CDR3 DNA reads TGTGCCAGCAGCTTAAAGGCAGGGAACACTGAAGCTTTCTTT. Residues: CASSLKAGNTEAFF.

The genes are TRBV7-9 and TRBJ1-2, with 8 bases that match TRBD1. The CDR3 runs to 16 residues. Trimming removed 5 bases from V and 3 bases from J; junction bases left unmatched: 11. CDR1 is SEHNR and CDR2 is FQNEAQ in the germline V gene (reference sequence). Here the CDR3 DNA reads TGTGCCAGCAGCCCCCGTGGGGCAGGGGGCTACTATGGCTACACCTTC. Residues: CASSPRGAGGYYGYTF.